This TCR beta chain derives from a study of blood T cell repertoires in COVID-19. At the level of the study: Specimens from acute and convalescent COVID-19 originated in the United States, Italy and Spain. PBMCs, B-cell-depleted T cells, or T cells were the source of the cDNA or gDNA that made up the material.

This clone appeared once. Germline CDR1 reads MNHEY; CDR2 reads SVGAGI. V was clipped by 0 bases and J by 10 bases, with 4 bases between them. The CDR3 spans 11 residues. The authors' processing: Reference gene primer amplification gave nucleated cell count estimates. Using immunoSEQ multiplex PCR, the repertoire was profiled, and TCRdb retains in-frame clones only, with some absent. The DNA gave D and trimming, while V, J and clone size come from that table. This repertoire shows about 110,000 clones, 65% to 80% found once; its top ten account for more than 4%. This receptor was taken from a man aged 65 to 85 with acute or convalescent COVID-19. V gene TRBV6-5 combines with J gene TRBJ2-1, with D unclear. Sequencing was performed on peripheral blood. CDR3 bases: TGTGCCAGCAGTTACTCGTTAGAGCAGTTCTTC. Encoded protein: CASSYSLEQFF.